These 7 T cell receptor beta chains share one sample of origin, sequenced in a study of T cell changes during pregnancy in multiple sclerosis. Using immunoSEQ multiplex PCR, the repertoire was profiled, and TCRdb retains in-frame clones only, with some absent. The sample lists 50,000 or so clones, 80% to 95% seen once, with 0.25% to 0.3% in the top ten. The sequencing used CD4+ T cells from peripheral blood mononuclear cells, collected in the second trimester of pregnancy. These receptors originate from a female donor with multiple sclerosis, enrolled in a pregnancy study.

The genes are TRBV29-1 and TRBJ2-7; 9 positions match TRBD1. This CDR3 is 13 amino acids long. Per germline, CDR1 SQVTM and CDR2 ANQGSEA. The ends lost 4 bases at V and 5 bases at J; junction bases unmatched: 6. CDR3 sequence (DNA): TGCAGCGTTGGTCGGGACAGGGTTAACGAGCAGTACTTC. Translated: CSVGRDRVNEQYF.

The chain links TRBV6-1 to TRBJ1-5; TRBD1 matches at 8 bases. This CDR3 comprises 16 residues. The V segment lost 4 bases and the J segment 7 bases; nucleotides outside the gene matches: 12. In germline, CDR1 is MNHNS, CDR2 SASEGT. This CDR3 is CASSAGTGGGVQPQHF. CDR3 bases: TGTGCCAGCAGTGCGGGGACAGGTGGGGGGGTACAGCCCCAGCATTTT.

The chain couples TRBV11-2 to TRBJ2-7; TRBD1 matches at 7 bases. CDR3 length equals 17 residues. V was clipped by 5 bases and J by 2 bases; unmatched bases: 15. CDR1 is SGHAT and CDR2 is FQNNGV in the germline V gene. In DNA form, the CDR3 reads TGTGCCAGCAGCACAACCCGACAGGGAGCGAGGGCCTACGAGCAGTACTTC. It is translated as CASSTTRQGARAYEQYF.

This chain links TRBV23-1 with TRBJ1-1, with 7 bases lining up with TRBD1. TRBV23-1 is designated an ORF whose function remains uncertain. The CDR3 totals 15 residues. V trimming: 0 bases; J trimming: 1 base; junction bases outside the gene matches: 2. The CDR3 protein is CASSQSRTGNTEAFF. DNA of the CDR3: TGCGCCAGCAGTCAATCGAGGACAGGGAACACTGAAGCTTTCTTT.

The gene calls are TRBV5-1 and TRBJ2-1; 9 nucleotides align to TRBD2. The CDR3 length is 17 residues. The germline CDR1 and CDR2 sequences are SGHRS and YFSETQ. Trimming removed 1 base from V and 1 base from J; junction bases left unmatched: 6. CDR3 sequence reads: CASSLMLAGRSYNEQFF. In DNA, the CDR3 is TGCGCCAGCAGCTTGATGCTAGCGGGGCGGTCCTACAATGAGCAGTTCTTC.

V and J are TRBV6-1 and TRBJ2-7, with 9 bases that match TRBD1. The CDR3 spans 14 residues. In germline, CDR1 is MNHNS, CDR2 SASEGT. The J segment lost 2 bases and the V segment lost 6 bases, leaving 5 bases of the junction unmatched. In DNA form, the CDR3 reads TGTGCCAGCAGGAGGACAGGGGAGGCCTACGAGCAGTACTTC. Protein: CASRRTGEAYEQYF.

The chain combines TRBV6-4 with TRBJ2-1; 9 nucleotides align to TRBD1. V lost 2 bases to trimming and J lost 9 bases; unmatched junction nucleotides: 2. Per germline, CDR1 MRHNA and CDR2 SNTAGT. The CDR3 has 13 amino acids. CDR3 nucleotides: TGTGCCAGCAGTGACGAGACAGGGGGTGAGCAGTTCTTC. Residues: CASSDETGGEQFF.